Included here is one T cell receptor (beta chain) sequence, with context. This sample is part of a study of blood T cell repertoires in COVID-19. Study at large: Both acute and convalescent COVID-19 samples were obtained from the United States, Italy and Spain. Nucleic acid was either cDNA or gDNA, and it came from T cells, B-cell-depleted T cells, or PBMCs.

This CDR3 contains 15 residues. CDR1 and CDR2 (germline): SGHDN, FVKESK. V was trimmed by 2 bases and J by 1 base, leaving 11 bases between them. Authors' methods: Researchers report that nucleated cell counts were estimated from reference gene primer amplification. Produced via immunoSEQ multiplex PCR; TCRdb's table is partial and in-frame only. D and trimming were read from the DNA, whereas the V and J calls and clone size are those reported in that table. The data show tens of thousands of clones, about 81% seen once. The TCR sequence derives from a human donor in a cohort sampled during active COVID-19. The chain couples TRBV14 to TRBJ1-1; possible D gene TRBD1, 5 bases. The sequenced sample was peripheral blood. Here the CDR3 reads CASSQYLQGNTEAFF. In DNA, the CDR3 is TGTGCCAGCAGCCAATATCTCCAGGGGAACACTGAAGCTTTCTTT. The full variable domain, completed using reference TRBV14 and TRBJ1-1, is EAGVTQFPSHSVIEKGQTVTLRCDPISGHDNLYWYRRVMGKEIKFLLHFVKESKQDESGMPNNRFLAERTGGTYSTLKVQPAELEDSGVYFCASSQYLQGNTEAFFGQGTRLTVV.